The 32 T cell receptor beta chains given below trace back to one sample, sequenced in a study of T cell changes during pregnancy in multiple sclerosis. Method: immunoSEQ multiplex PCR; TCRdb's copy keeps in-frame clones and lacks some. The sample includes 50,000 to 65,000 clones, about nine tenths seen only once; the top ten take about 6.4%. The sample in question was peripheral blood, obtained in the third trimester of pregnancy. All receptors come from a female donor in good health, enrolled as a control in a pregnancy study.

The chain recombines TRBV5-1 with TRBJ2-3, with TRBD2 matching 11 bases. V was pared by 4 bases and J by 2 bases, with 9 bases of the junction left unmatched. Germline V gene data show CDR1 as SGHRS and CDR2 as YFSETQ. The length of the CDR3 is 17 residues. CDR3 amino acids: CASSKTLAGGPTDTQYF. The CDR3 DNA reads TGCGCCAGCAGCAAAACCCTAGCGGGAGGTCCCACAGATACGCAGTATTTT.

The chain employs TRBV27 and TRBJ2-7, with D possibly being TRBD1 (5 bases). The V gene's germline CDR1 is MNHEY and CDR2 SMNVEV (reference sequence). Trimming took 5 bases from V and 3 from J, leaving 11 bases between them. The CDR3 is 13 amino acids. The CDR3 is CASSRQGSYEQYF. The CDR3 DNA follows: TGTGCCAGCAGTCGTCAGGGAAGCTACGAGCAGTACTTC.

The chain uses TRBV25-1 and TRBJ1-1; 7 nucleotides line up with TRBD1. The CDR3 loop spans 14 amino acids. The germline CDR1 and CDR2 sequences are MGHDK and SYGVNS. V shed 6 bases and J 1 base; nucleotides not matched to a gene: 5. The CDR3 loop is CASSPGGSNTEAFF. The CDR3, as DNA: TGTGCCAGCAGCCCAGGGGGGTCGAACACTGAAGCTTTCTTT.

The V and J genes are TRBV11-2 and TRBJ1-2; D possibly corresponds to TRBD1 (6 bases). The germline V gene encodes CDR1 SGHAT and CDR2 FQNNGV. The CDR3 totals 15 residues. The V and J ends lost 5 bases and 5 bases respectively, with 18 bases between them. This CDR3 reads CASSLDGGLWYGYTF. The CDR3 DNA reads TGTGCCAGCAGCCTTGACGGGGGGCTATGGTATGGCTACACCTTC.

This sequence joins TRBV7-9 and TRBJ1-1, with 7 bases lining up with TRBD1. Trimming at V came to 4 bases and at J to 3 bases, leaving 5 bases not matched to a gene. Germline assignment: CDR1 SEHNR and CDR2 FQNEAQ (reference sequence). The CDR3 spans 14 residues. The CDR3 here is CASSYDRAHTEAFF. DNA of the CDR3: TGTGCCAGCAGCTACGACAGGGCTCACACTGAAGCTTTCTTT. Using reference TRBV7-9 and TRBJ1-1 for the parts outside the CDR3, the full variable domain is DTGVSQNPRHKITKRGQNVTFRCDPISEHNRLYWYRQTLGQGPEFLTYFQNEAQLEKSRLLSDRFSAERPKGSFSTLEIQRTEQGDSAMYLCASSYDRAHTEAFFGQGTRLTVV.

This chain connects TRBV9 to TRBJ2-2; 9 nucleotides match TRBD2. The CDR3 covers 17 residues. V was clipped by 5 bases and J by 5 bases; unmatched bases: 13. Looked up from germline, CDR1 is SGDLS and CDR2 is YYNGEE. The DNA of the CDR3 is TGTGCCAGCAGGGGCCCCTCAGCGGGAGGCGGGACCGGGGAGCTGTTTTTT. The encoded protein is CASRGPSAGGGTGELFF.

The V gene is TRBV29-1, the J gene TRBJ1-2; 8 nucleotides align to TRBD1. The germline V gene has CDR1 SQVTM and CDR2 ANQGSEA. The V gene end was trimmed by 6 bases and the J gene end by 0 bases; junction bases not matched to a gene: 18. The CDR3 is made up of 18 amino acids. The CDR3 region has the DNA TGCAGCGTCAATCCTGGCGGGACAGGTCCGTTAACTAACTATGGCTACACCTTC. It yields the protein CSVNPGGTGPLTNYGYTF.

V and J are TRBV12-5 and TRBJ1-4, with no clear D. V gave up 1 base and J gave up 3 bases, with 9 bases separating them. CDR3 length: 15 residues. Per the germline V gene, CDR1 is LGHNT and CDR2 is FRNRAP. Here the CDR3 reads CASGLGVRANEKLFF. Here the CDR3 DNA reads TGTGCTAGTGGTTTGGGGGTTCGGGCTAATGAAAAACTGTTTTTT.

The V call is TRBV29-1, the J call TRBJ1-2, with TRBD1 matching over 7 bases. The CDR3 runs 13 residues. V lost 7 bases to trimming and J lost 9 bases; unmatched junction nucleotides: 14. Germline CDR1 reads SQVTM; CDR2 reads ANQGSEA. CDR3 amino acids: CSDGQAPEESYTF. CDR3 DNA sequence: TGCAGCGATGGACAGGCACCCGAAGAAAGCTACACCTTC.

The CDR3 DNA sequence: TGTGCCAGCAGTTTACAGGGGAATCAGCCCCAGCATTTT. It is translated as CASSLQGNQPQHF. This chain joins TRBV6-5 and TRBJ1-5, with TRBD1 matching 7 bases. V shed 4 bases and J 4 bases; nucleotides not matched to a gene: 1. This CDR3 is built from 13 residues. The V gene's germline CDR1 is MNHEY and CDR2 SVGAGI.

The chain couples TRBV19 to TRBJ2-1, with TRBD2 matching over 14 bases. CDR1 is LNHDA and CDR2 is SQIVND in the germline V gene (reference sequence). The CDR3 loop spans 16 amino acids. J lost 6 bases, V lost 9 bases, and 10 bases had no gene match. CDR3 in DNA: TGTGCCAGGCCGGGACTAGCGGGAGACCAGGGCAATGAGCAGTTCTTC. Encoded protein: CARPGLAGDQGNEQFF.

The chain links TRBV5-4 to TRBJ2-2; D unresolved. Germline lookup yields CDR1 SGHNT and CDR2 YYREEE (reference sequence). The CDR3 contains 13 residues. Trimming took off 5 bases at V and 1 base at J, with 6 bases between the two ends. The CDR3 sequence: CASRGGNTGELFF. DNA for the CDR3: TGTGCCAGCAGAGGCGGGAACACCGGGGAGCTGTTTTTT.

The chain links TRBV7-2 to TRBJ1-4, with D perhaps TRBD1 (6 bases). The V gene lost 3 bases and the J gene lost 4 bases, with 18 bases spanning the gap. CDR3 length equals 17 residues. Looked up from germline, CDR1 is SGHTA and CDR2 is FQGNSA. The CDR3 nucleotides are TGTGCCAGCAGCTTCGGACAGCCAAGGGTAGTTAATGAAAAACTGTTTTTT. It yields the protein CASSFGQPRVVNEKLFF.

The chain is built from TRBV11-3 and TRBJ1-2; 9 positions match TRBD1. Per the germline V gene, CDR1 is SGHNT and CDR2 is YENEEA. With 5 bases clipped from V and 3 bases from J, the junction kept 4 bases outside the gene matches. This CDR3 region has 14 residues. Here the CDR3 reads CASSPDRGDYGYTF. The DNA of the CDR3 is TGTGCCAGCAGCCCGGACAGGGGTGACTATGGCTACACCTTC.

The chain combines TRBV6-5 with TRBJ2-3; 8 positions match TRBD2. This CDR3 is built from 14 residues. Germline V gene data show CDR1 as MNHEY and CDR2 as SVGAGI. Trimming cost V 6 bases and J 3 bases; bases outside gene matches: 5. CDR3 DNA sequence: TGTGCCAGCAGGGACGGGGGGGCAACAGATACGCAGTATTTT. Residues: CASRDGGATDTQYF.

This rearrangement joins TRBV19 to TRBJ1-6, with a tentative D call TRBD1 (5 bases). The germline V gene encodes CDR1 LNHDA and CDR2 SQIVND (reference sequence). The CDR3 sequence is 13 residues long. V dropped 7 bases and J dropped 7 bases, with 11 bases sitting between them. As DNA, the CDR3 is TGTGCCAGTATGCGGGGGGGAAATTCACCCCTCCACTTT. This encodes CASMRGGNSPLHF. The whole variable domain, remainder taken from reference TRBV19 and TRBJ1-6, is DGGITQSPKYLFRKEGQNVTLSCEQNLNHDAMYWYRQDPGQGLRLIYYSQIVNDFQKGDIAEGYSVSREKKESFPLTVTSAQKNPTAFYLCASMRGGNSPLHFGNGTRLTVT.

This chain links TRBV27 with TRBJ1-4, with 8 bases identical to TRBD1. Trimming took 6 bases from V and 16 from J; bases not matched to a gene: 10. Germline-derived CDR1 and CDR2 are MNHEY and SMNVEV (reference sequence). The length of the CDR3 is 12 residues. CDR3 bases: TGTGCCAGCAGCCCTGACAGGGGTAGGTGGTTTTTT. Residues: CASSPDRGRWFF.

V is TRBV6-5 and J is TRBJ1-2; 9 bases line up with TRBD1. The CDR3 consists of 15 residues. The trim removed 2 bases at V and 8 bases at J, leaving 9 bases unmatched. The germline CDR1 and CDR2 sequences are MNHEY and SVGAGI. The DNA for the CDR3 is TGTGCCAGCAGTTACGGGAACAGGGGGCGGATCGGCTACACCTTC. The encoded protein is CASSYGNRGRIGYTF.

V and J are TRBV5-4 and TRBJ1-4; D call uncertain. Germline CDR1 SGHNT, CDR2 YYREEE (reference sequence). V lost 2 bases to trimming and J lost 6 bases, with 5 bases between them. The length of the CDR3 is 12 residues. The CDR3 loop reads CASSLADEKLFF. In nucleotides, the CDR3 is TGTGCCAGCAGCTTAGCCGATGAAAAACTGTTTTTT.

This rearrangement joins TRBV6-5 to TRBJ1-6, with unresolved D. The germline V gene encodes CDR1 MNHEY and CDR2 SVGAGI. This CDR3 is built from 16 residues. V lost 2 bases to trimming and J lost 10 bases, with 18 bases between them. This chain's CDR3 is CASSYTPGRGNSPLHF. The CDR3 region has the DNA TGTGCCAGCAGTTACACCCCCGGACGGGGAAACTCACCCCTCCACTTT.

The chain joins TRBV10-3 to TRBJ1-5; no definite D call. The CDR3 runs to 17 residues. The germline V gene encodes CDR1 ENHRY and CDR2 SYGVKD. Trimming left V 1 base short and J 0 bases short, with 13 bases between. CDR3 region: CAISELGGDGSNQPQHF. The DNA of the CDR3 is TGTGCCATCAGTGAGTTGGGAGGTGACGGTAGCAATCAGCCCCAGCATTTT.

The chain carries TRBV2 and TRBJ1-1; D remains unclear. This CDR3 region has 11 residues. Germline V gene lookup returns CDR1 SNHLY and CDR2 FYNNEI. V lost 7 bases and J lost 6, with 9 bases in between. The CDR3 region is CASIRTAEAFF. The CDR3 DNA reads TGTGCCAGCATAAGAACGGCTGAAGCTTTCTTT.

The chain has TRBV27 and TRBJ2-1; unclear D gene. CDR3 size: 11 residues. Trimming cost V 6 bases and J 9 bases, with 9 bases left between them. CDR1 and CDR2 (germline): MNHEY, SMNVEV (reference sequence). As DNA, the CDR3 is TGTGCCAGCAGGAGCGTCGGTGAGCAGTTCTTC. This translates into CASRSVGEQFF.

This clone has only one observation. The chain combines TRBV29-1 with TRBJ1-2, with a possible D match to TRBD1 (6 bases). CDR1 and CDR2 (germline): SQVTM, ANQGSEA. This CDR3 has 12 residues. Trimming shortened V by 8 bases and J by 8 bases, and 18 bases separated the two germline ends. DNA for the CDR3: TGCAGCACGATAGGGGGTGGGGACGGCTACACCTTC. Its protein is CSTIGGGDGYTF.

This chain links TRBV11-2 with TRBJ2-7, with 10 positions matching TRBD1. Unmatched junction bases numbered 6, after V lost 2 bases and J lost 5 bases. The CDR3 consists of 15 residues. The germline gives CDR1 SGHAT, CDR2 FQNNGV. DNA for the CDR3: TGTGCCAGCAGCTTAAGGACAGGGGGAAGAGACGAGCAGTACTTC. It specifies CASSLRTGGRDEQYF.

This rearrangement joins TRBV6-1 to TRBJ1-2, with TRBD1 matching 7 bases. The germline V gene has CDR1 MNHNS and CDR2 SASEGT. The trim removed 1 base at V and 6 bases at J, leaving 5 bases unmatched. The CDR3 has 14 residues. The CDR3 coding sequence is TGTGCCAGCAGTGAAGACAGGGGCAGGGATGGCTACACCTTC. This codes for CASSEDRGRDGYTF.

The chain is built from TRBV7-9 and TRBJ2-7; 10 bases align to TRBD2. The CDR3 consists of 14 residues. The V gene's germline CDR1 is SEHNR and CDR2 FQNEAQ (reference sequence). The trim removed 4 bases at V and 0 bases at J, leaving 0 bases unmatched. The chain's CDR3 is CASSSSGSSYEQYF. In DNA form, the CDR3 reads TGTGCCAGCAGCTCTAGCGGGAGCTCCTACGAGCAGTACTTC.

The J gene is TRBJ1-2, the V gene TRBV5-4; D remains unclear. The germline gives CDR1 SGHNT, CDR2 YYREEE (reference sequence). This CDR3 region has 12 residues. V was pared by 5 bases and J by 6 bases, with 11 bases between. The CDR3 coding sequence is TGTGCCAGCAGTAGTGATAGCCATGGCTACACCTTC. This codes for CASSSDSHGYTF.

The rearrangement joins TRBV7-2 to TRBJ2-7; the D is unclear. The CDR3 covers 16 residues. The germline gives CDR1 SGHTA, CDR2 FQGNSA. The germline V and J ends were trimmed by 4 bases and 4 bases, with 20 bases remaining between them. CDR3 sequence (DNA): TGTGCCAGCAGCTCTCAAATTGGGTCGACTCCTTACGAGCAGTACTTC. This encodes CASSSQIGSTPYEQYF.

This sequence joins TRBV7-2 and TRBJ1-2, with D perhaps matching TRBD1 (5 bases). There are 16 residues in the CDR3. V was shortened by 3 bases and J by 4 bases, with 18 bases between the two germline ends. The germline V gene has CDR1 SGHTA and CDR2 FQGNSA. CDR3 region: CASSLGGKEGAYGYTF. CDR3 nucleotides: TGTGCCAGCAGCTTGGGAGGGAAGGAAGGGGCCTATGGCTACACCTTC.

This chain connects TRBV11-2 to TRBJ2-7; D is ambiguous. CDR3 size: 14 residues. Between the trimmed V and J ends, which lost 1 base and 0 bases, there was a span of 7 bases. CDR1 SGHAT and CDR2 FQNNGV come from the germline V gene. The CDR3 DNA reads TGTGCCAGCAGCTTAGTTAGGAGCTCCTACGAGCAGTACTTC. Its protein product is CASSLVRSSYEQYF.

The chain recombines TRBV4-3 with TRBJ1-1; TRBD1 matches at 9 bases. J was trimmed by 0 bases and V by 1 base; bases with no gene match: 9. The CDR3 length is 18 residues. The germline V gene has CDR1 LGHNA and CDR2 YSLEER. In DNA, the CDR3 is TGCGCCAGCAGCCAAGGGCATGGGGACAGGGTTTTGAACACTGAAGCTTTCTTT. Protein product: CASSQGHGDRVLNTEAFF.